A single sample is the source of the 15 T cell receptor beta chains below, sequenced in a study of CD8 T cells in ankylosing spondylitis. MiXCR, run by TCRdb on the 5' RACE reads, gives a single entry per CDR3 protein. The sample includes 250,000 to 300,000 distinct CDR3 sequences, around 20% seen only once; the top ten take roughly 7.4%. Sequencing was done on a sample of blood, either unsorted or a sorted T cell fraction (not recorded which). These receptors came from a male donor with ankylosing spondylitis or in good health (not recorded which).

The V and J genes are TRBV6-5 and TRBJ2-3; TRBD2 might be the D (6 bases). Germline V gives CDR1 MNHEY, CDR2 SVGAGI. The CDR3 contains 13 residues. V shed 4 bases and J shed 1 base, with 6 bases lying between them. The CDR3 DNA follows: TGTGCCAGCAGTTGGGGGGGCACAGATACGCAGTATTTT. It yields the protein CASSWGGTDTQYF.

This clonotype was seen many times. The chain uses TRBV6-6 and TRBJ1-1; D call uncertain. Germline V gene data show CDR1 as MNHNY and CDR2 as SVGAGI (reference sequence). Trimming took 6 bases from V and 1 from J, leaving 9 bases between them. The length of the CDR3 is 13 residues. The CDR3 DNA sequence: TGTGCCAGCAGACTAGAGAGGAACACTGAAGCTTTCTTT. It specifies CASRLERNTEAFF.

This clonotype was recorded only once. This sequence joins TRBV6-1 and TRBJ2-1; weak D call: TRBD1 (6 bases). The CDR3 length is 15 residues. Germline CDR1 is MNHNS and CDR2 is SASEGT. Trimming removed 5 bases at V and 4 bases at J, with 15 bases between. CDR3 region: CASSRTGTNYNEQFF. The DNA for the CDR3 is TGTGCCAGCAGTAGGACCGGGACAAATTACAATGAGCAGTTCTTC.

This clonotype was picked up one time. The chain joins TRBV7-9 to TRBJ1-1, with D hard to call. V lost 0 bases to trimming and J lost 1 base, with 9 bases between them. The CDR3 has 15 residues. Germline loops: CDR1 SEHNR, CDR2 FQNEAQ (reference sequence). The chain's CDR3 is CASSLALLTNTEAFF. The CDR3 DNA follows: TGTGCCAGCAGCTTAGCTCTGCTGACGAACACTGAAGCTTTCTTT.

The chain joins TRBV7-2 to TRBJ2-3, with a weak D call TRBD2 (5 bases). Germline CDR1 reads SGHTA; CDR2 reads FQGNSA. The CDR3 runs 15 residues. V was trimmed by 3 bases and J by 0 bases, leaving 10 bases between them. In nucleotides, the CDR3 is TGTGCCAGCAGCTTCGGTCGGACTAGCACAGATACGCAGTATTTT. It codes for CASSFGRTSTDTQYF.

The rearrangement uses TRBV12-3 or TRBV12-4 and TRBJ2-3; tentatively, D is TRBD1 or TRBD2 (5 bases each). V lost 8 bases, J lost 0 bases, and 6 bases lay in between. The CDR3 totals 12 residues. CDR3 DNA: TGTGCCAGCGGGGACAGCACAGATACGCAGTATTTT. Protein: CASGDSTDTQYF.

The table lists this clonotype with a few counts. The chain combines TRBV3-1 with TRBJ2-5, with D unclear. The length of the CDR3 is 15 residues. Germline CDR1 is LGHDT and CDR2 is YNNKEL (reference sequence). Trimming removed 1 base from V and 5 bases from J, with 14 bases in between. CDR3 region: CASSQAAQPWETQYF. CDR3 in DNA: TGTGCCAGCAGCCAAGCCGCCCAGCCGTGGGAGACCCAGTACTTC.

The sample holds a few counts of this clonotype. The gene calls are TRBV3-1 and TRBJ2-1; D unclear. Deletions cut 5 bases from V and 7 bases from J, with 6 bases between. CDR3 length: 11 amino acids. Germline lookup yields CDR1 LGHDT and CDR2 YNNKEL (reference sequence). The CDR3 region has the DNA TGTGCCAGCAGCGTCGCTAATGAGCAGTTCTTC. Its protein is CASSVANEQFF.

The V call is TRBV5-1, the J call TRBJ1-6, with D uncertain. The V end lost 6 bases, the J end lost 3 bases, and 13 bases lay between the germline ends. Germline V CDR1 and CDR2: SGHRS, YFSETQ. The CDR3 runs 15 residues. The CDR3 here is CASTFGDNYNSPLHF. Written as DNA, the CDR3 is TGCGCCAGCACCTTTGGGGATAACTATAATTCACCCCTCCACTTT.

In its sample, this clonotype was seen a few times. J is TRBJ2-5 and V is TRBV11-2, with 9 bases aligning to TRBD1. The CDR3 runs to 15 residues. Germline V lookup: CDR1 SGHAT, CDR2 FQNNGV. Trimming took 1 base from V and 2 from J; bases not matched to a gene: 2. CDR3 nucleotides: TGTGCCAGCAGCTTAGGCGACAGGGGGCAAGAGACCCAGTACTTC. This translates into CASSLGDRGQETQYF. Variable domain in full (rest from reference TRBV11-2 and TRBJ2-5): EAGVAQSPRYKIIEKRQSVAFWCNPISGHATLYWYQQILGQGPKLLIQFQNNGVVDDSQLPKDRFSAERLKGVDSTLKIQPAKLEDSAVYLCASSLGDRGQETQYFGPGTRLLVL.

The rearrangement joins TRBV5-6 to TRBJ1-2; D is uncertain. The CDR3 is made up of 15 amino acids. Germline assignment: CDR1 SGHDT and CDR2 YYEEEE. Trimming removed 1 base from V and 0 bases from J, with 10 bases in between. The CDR3 bases are TGTGCCAGCAGCTTGATAAGGGCTACTAACTATGGCTACACCTTC. Encoded protein: CASSLIRATNYGYTF.

This rearrangement joins TRBV7-9 to TRBJ1-2; D uncertain. CDR1 SEHNR and CDR2 FQNEAQ come from the germline V gene (reference sequence). The CDR3 is 14 amino acids. V was clipped by 5 bases and J by 4 bases, with 14 bases between them. The CDR3: CASSRTEPGYGYTF. Here the CDR3 DNA reads TGTGCCAGCAGCAGGACGGAACCGGGCTATGGCTACACCTTC.

Concerning this clonotype: One end of the junction fails to match germline, which may point to a read error. J is TRBJ2-3 and V is TRBV7-3; D is possibly TRBD2 (6 bases). Germline values: CDR1 SGHTA, CDR2 FQGTGA. CDR3 length: 15 amino acids. In DNA, the CDR3 is TGTGCCAGCAGCCCCTTTGGACTAACGGATAATACGCATTATTTT. Its protein is CASSPFGLTDNTHYF.

Many counts were recorded for this clonotype. The V call is TRBV12-3 or TRBV12-4, the J call TRBJ1-1; 8 bases map to TRBD1. The CDR3 length is 14 residues. V was clipped by 6 bases and J by 1 base; unmatched bases: 4. The CDR3 sequence: CASRTGAPNTEAFF. In nucleotides, the CDR3 is TGTGCCAGCAGGACAGGGGCGCCGAACACTGAAGCTTTCTTT.

This clonotype was observed a few times. The chain couples TRBV29-1 to TRBJ2-1; D tentatively fits TRBD1 or TRBD2 (5 bases each). V shed 0 bases and J shed 5 bases, with 11 bases lying between them. In germline, CDR1 is SQVTM, CDR2 ANQGSEA. There are 14 residues in the CDR3. The CDR3 is CSVEERGRDNEQFF. The CDR3 region has the DNA TGCAGCGTTGAAGAACGGGGACGTGACAATGAGCAGTTCTTC.